These 6 T cell receptor beta chains share one sample of origin, sequenced in a study of blood T cell repertoires in COVID-19. The data were produced by immunoSEQ multiplex PCR, yet TCRdb's version contains in-frame clones alone and is incomplete. The sample includes more than 110,000 clones, 86% of them seen just once. The sequencing sample was made of PBMCs or T cells enriched from blood (not recorded which). All receptors come from a man in his fifties who had recovered from COVID-19.

The chain is built from TRBV18 and TRBJ2-5; TRBD2 matches at 10 bases. The CDR3 covers 15 residues. The junction had 7 bases not matched to a gene; V was cut back by 4 bases and J by 5 bases. Germline CDR1 reads KGHSH; CDR2 reads LQKENI. CDR3 bases: TGTGCCAGCTCACTCCGACTAGCGGGTAGGGAGACCCAGTACTTC. Protein sequence: CASSLRLAGRETQYF.

Note on this clone: This CDR3 is also generated by other DNA sequences in the sample. This rearrangement joins TRBV7-9 to TRBJ1-5, with D tentatively TRBD1 (6 bases). CDR1 is SEHNR and CDR2 is FQNEAQ in the germline V gene (reference sequence). This CDR3 is built from 14 residues. V was clipped by 4 bases and J by 3 bases, with 10 bases between them. CDR3 nucleotides: TGTGCCAGCAGCTCCACAGGGTTCAATCAGCCCCAGCATTTT. This gives the protein CASSSTGFNQPQHF.

This rearrangement joins TRBV2 to TRBJ2-3; D might be TRBD2 (6 bases). The germline CDR1 and CDR2 sequences are SNHLY and FYNNEI. V lost 6 bases, J lost 3 bases, and 16 bases lay in between. The CDR3 is made up of 15 amino acids. The CDR3 spells CASRPQTSGTDTQYF. The CDR3 DNA reads TGTGCCAGCAGGCCCCAGACTAGTGGAACAGATACGCAGTATTTT.

The J gene is TRBJ1-4, the V gene TRBV7-2; 7 nucleotides line up with TRBD1. The CDR3 extends over 16 amino acids. Trimming removed 0 bases from V and 8 bases from J; junction bases left unmatched: 9. CDR1 and CDR2 (germline): SGHTA, FQGNSA. CDR3 DNA sequence: TGTGCCAGCAGCTTAGCGTCTAGGGGGCGCCGCGAAAAACTGTTTTTT. This encodes CASSLASRGRREKLFF.

The rearrangement joins TRBV2 to TRBJ2-7, with D maybe TRBD2 (5 bases). The CDR3 totals 13 residues. Germline CDR1 reads SNHLY; CDR2 reads FYNNEI. The V gene lost 10 bases and the J gene lost 2 bases, with 15 bases spanning the gap. As DNA, the CDR3 is TGTGCCATAACGGGGTCGGGCACCTACGAGCAGTACTTC. This sequence encodes CAITGSGTYEQYF.

The J gene is TRBJ1-1, the V gene TRBV27, with TRBD1 matching over 7 bases. Germline CDR1 and CDR2: MNHEY and SMNVEV (reference sequence). This CDR3 has 16 amino acids. V trimming: 0 bases; J trimming: 3 bases; junction bases outside the gene matches: 7. DNA for the CDR3: TGTGCCAGCAGTTTATCGTCGTGGCAGGGGGACACTGAAGCTTTCTTT. Its translation is CASSLSSWQGDTEAFF.